The 18 T cell receptor beta chains reported below all come from one sample, sequenced in a study of blood T cell repertoires in COVID-19. Produced via immunoSEQ multiplex PCR; TCRdb's table is partial and in-frame only. The sample includes some 150,000 clones, around 86% of them seen just once. Sequenced sample: peripheral blood. The origin of the receptors is a man aged 45-65 years with active COVID-19.

This sequence joins TRBV7-2 and TRBJ2-6; 9 bases fit TRBD1. The J segment lost 1 base and the V segment lost 4 bases, leaving 11 bases of the junction unmatched. The CDR3 consists of 19 residues. Per the germline V gene, CDR1 is SGHTA and CDR2 is FQGNSA. The CDR3 reads CASSSGQGRVISGANVLTF. The CDR3 region has the DNA TGTGCCAGCAGCTCGGGACAGGGAAGGGTTATATCTGGGGCCAACGTCCTGACTTTC.

The chain has TRBV18 and TRBJ1-1; D is uncertain. The CDR3 consists of 12 residues. The germline V gene has CDR1 KGHSH and CDR2 LQKENI. The V end lost 8 bases, the J end lost 1 base, and 8 bases lay between the germline ends. This CDR3 is CASREGNTEAFF. The DNA of the CDR3 is TGTGCCAGCCGCGAGGGGAACACTGAAGCTTTCTTT.

The chain has TRBV12-5 and TRBJ2-5, with 13 bases that match TRBD2. CDR3 size: 20 residues. Germline CDR1 LGHNT, CDR2 FRNRAP. V lost 2 bases to trimming and J lost 3 bases; unmatched junction nucleotides: 15. Here the CDR3 reads CASGLYPTSGGLRFKETQYF. The CDR3 bases are TGTGCTAGTGGTTTGTACCCGACTAGCGGGGGGCTAAGGTTTAAAGAGACCCAGTACTTC.

This chain links TRBV28 with TRBJ2-5, with D unclear. With 7 bases removed from V and 9 bases from J, the gap between germline ends came to 18 bases. The CDR3 has 13 residues. Germline V gene data show CDR1 as MDHEN and CDR2 as SYDVKM. CDR3 bases: TGTGCCAGCACCCCCAACCCGAGTCGGGCCCAGTACTTC. Its translation is CASTPNPSRAQYF.

V usage is TRBV7-2 and J usage is TRBJ2-1, with 7 bases identical to TRBD2. The CDR3 runs 15 residues. The ends lost 5 bases at V and 4 bases at J; junction bases unmatched: 8. The germline gives CDR1 SGHTA, CDR2 FQGNSA. DNA of the CDR3: TGTGCCAGCAGCCCAGACCGGGGGGAGTACAATGAGCAGTTCTTC. Protein sequence: CASSPDRGEYNEQFF.

The rearrangement links TRBV6-6 to TRBJ1-5; D perhaps matches TRBD1 (6 bases). The V end was cut by 4 bases, the J end by 12 bases, with 16 bases between. The CDR3 totals 13 residues. From germline, CDR1 is MNHNY and CDR2 SVGAGI (reference sequence). CDR3 sequence reads: CASSFSNRENQHF. CDR3 sequence (DNA): TGTGCCAGCAGTTTCTCGAACAGGGAAAACCAGCATTTT.

The chain couples TRBV30 to TRBJ1-1; maybe TRBD1 (5 bases). In germline, CDR1 is GTSNPN, CDR2 SVGIG (reference sequence). V shed 2 bases and J shed 0 bases, with 10 bases lying between them. The CDR3 extends over 14 amino acids. The CDR3: CAWSRGGMNTEAFF. The CDR3 DNA reads as TGTGCCTGGAGTCGGGGGGGGATGAACACTGAAGCTTTCTTT.

This chain connects TRBV6-2 or TRBV6-3 to TRBJ1-1; 8 bases map to TRBD1. Germline loops: CDR1 MNHEY, CDR2 SVGEGT. V trimming: 6 bases; J trimming: 2 bases; junction bases outside the gene matches: 5. CDR3 length: 14 residues. The CDR3, as DNA: TGTGCCAGCAGCGAACAGGGGGGTAACACTGAAGCTTTCTTT. Amino acid sequence: CASSEQGGNTEAFF.

V gene TRBV9 combines with J gene TRBJ2-7; 7 positions match TRBD2. CDR1 is SGDLS and CDR2 is YYNGEE in the germline V gene. Trimming took 0 bases from V and 2 from J; bases not matched to a gene: 2. This CDR3 is built from 14 residues. CDR3 region: CASSVDAGAYEQYF. CDR3 coding DNA: TGTGCCAGCAGCGTAGATGCGGGGGCCTACGAGCAGTACTTC.

The gene calls are TRBV18 and TRBJ2-5; D may be TRBD1 (5 bases). The CDR3 sequence is 13 residues long. Trimming cost V 3 bases and J 5 bases, with 10 bases left between them. Looked up from germline, CDR1 is KGHSH and CDR2 is LQKENI. The CDR3 here is CASSPPGMETQYF. The CDR3 nucleotides read TGTGCCAGCTCACCCCCAGGGATGGAGACCCAGTACTTC.

The V call is TRBV7-2, the J call TRBJ2-7, with 12 bases lining up with TRBD2. V dropped 5 bases and J dropped 5; count of bases not matched to a gene: 10. The CDR3 runs 16 residues. Germline V CDR1 and CDR2: SGHTA, FQGNSA. This chain's CDR3 is CASSAGRLAGVDEQYF. The CDR3 coding sequence is TGTGCCAGCAGCGCGGGCCGACTAGCGGGGGTTGACGAGCAGTACTTC.

DNA of the CDR3: TGTGCCAGCAGCCCGAGCGGAAAGGAGTACGAGCAGTACTTC. It encodes CASSPSGKEYEQYF. The rearrangement links TRBV7-2 to TRBJ2-7; D might be TRBD2 (5 bases). Trimming took off 5 bases at V and 4 bases at J, with 15 bases between the two ends. The CDR3 loop spans 14 amino acids. Germline lookup yields CDR1 SGHTA and CDR2 FQGNSA.

V and J are TRBV6-5 and TRBJ1-5, with D uncertain. This CDR3 spans 14 amino acids. V was pared by 8 bases and J by 0 bases, with 11 bases between. CDR1 and CDR2 from the germline V gene are MNHEY and SVGAGI. CDR3 protein: CASSPQNSNQPQHF. For the CDR3, the DNA is TGTGCCAGCTCTCCACAGAATAGCAATCAGCCCCAGCATTTT.

The CDR3 nucleotides are TGTGCCACCAGTGATACGACAGGAAGCACAGATACGCAGTATTTT. Translating it yields CATSDTTGSTDTQYF. The chain has TRBV24-1 and TRBJ2-3; D is perhaps TRBD1 (6 bases). V lost 3 bases to trimming and J lost 0 bases, with 9 bases between them. From germline, CDR1 is KGHDR and CDR2 SFDVKD. The CDR3 sequence is 15 residues long.

The chain employs TRBV5-5 and TRBJ2-5, with D uncertain. V was pared by 1 base and J by 5 bases, with 9 bases between. Germline CDR1 SGHKS, CDR2 YYEKEE (reference sequence). CDR3 length: 13 amino acids. The CDR3 here is CASSLSSWETQYF. Written as DNA, the CDR3 is TGTGCCAGCAGCTTGTCAAGCTGGGAGACCCAGTACTTC. Together with reference TRBV5-5 and TRBJ2-5, the CDR3 gives the full variable domain: DAGVTQSPTHLIKTRGQQVTLRCSPISGHKSVSWYQQVLGQGPQFIFQYYEKEERGRGNFPDRFSARQFPNYSSELNVNALLLGDSALYLCASSLSSWETQYFGPGTRLLVL.

The J gene is TRBJ1-5, the V gene TRBV6-6; D possibly corresponds to TRBD1 (6 bases). This CDR3 is 15 amino acids long. Trimming removed 2 bases from V and 4 bases from J, with 12 bases in between. Looked up from germline, CDR1 is MNHNY and CDR2 is SVGAGI (reference sequence). The CDR3 bases are TGTGCCAGCAGTTACGAGACAGGTGGGAATCAGCCCCAGCATTTT. Translating gives CASSYETGGNQPQHF.

This rearrangement joins TRBV6-6 to TRBJ2-5, with 7 positions matching TRBD1. There are 14 residues in the CDR3. Germline CDR1 and CDR2: MNHNY and SVGAGI (reference sequence). Trimming at V came to 6 bases and at J to 1 base, leaving 5 bases not matched to a gene. This CDR3 is CASSPTGSQETQYF. The CDR3 bases are TGTGCCAGCAGCCCGACAGGGTCCCAAGAGACCCAGTACTTC.

The chain links TRBV7-9 to TRBJ1-1; 7 bases line up with TRBD1. The V and J ends lost 1 base and 5 bases, in that order; junction bases with no gene match: 13. The CDR3 sequence is 17 residues long. Germline CDR1 is SEHNR and CDR2 is FQNEAQ (reference sequence). CDR3 in DNA: TGTGCCAGCAGCTTAGGAAGGTTAGGGCAGGGGGGAACTGAAGCTTTCTTT. This translates into CASSLGRLGQGGTEAFF.